The text below deals with one T cell receptor (beta chain). Its antigen is not identified. Execution of the assay was at deep level. TCRdb's copy holds only in-frame clones and misses some; the assay was immunoSEQ multiplex PCR. Altogether more than 550,000 clones are present, 90% being singletons, with the ten largest covering 34%. The entry originates in a study of shared clonotypes between healthy human individuals. Trimming removed 5 bases at V and 2 bases at J, with 13 bases between. The CDR3 has 14 amino acids. Germline V CDR1 and CDR2: MDHEN, SYDVKM. General study findings and limits: Naive subsets, compared against memory subsets, generally had larger estimated richness values.

Donors were healthy HIV-negative adults without recently reported acute infections or vaccinations. CCR7-negative CD45RA+ TemRA cells were combined with CD45RO+ cells to form CD8 memory. This TCR came from a man in his late teens or twenties in good health. Some clones in this sample may be carry-over from other donors' samples. The V and J genes are TRBV28 and TRBJ2-7; D is undetermined. Sequencing was done on a sample of memory CD8+ T cells from PBMCs. Subset given: CD45RO+ cells pooled with CCR7-negative TemRA cells. The CDR3 bases are TGTGCCAGCAGTCCAGTTCAGGTAACCTACGAGCAGTACTTC. Residues: CASSPVQVTYEQYF.